The 10 T cell receptor beta chains below all came from one sample that was sequenced in a study of radiotherapy plus CTLA-4 blockade in lung cancer. The method was immunoSEQ multiplex PCR; TCRdb's version includes in-frame clones alone and lacks a portion of them. The sample consists of 43,000 or so clones, roughly 65% of them appearing once. Sequencing used peripheral blood, obtained from a patient treated with radiotherapy plus ipilimumab. All receptors derive from a human donor with non-small cell lung cancer who had a partial response to radiotherapy plus ipilimumab.

The chain is built from TRBV28 and TRBJ1-2, with TRBD1 as a possible D gene (6 bases). The CDR3 is 13 amino acids. CDR1 is MDHEN and CDR2 is SYDVKM in the germline V gene. Trimming shortened V by 6 bases and J by 8 bases, and 16 bases separated the two germline ends. The CDR3 sequence is CASRQQGRGGYTF. The CDR3 region has the DNA TGTGCCAGCAGACAACAGGGTCGAGGCGGCTACACCTTC.

The gene calls are TRBV4-1 and TRBJ2-7; D not certain. Trimming cost V 4 bases and J 0 bases, with 16 bases left between them. This CDR3 spans 16 amino acids. Germline V gene sequence: CDR1 MGHRA, CDR2 YSYEKL. The CDR3 nucleotides are TGCGCCAGCAGCCCGACGAGCTTGCGCGGCTCCTACGAGCAGTACTTC. This gives the protein CASSPTSLRGSYEQYF.

The CDR3, as DNA: TGTGCCAGCAGCTTCCCAGGCGGGGAGCTGTTTTTT. This gives the protein CASSFPGGELFF. J is TRBJ2-2 and V is TRBV11-3; D uncertain. CDR3 length equals 12 residues. Germline CDR1 is SGHNT and CDR2 is YENEEA. V was pared by 3 bases and J by 7 bases, with 6 bases between.

This clone was picked up a small number of times. This rearrangement joins TRBV15 to TRBJ2-7; 8 nucleotides line up with TRBD2. The CDR3 totals 15 residues. Unmatched junction bases numbered 11, after V lost 5 bases and J lost 5 bases. In germline, CDR1 is LNHNV, CDR2 YYDKDF (reference sequence). CDR3 in DNA: TGTGCCACCAGCTTTACGGGAGGGGGAGAACACGAGCAGTACTTC. This codes for CATSFTGGGEHEQYF.

The chain recombines TRBV7-8 with TRBJ1-1; D may be TRBD1 (5 bases). The germline CDR1 and CDR2 sequences are SGHVS and FQNEAQ. V lost 0 bases and J lost 1, with 21 bases in between. The CDR3 spans 19 residues. CDR3 nucleotides: TGTGCCAGCAGCTTAGCTCTGCGGCAGGGTGGCAGGAGGAACACTGAAGCTTTCTTT. This translates into CASSLALRQGGRRNTEAFF.

The rearrangement uses TRBV11-3 and TRBJ2-3; 9 bases agree with TRBD2. Germline values: CDR1 SGHNT, CDR2 YENEEA. The CDR3 covers 17 residues. V was clipped by 3 bases and J by 2 bases; unmatched bases: 9. In DNA form, the CDR3 reads TGTGCCAGCAGCTTGGGGATAGCGGGGGCCACCACAGATACGCAGTATTTT. Translation gives CASSLGIAGATTDTQYF.

In its sample, this clone was seen a few times. The chain carries TRBV19 and TRBJ2-1; D may be TRBD2 (5 bases). The CDR3 sequence is 15 residues long. V lost 4 bases and J 0 bases, leaving 10 bases between the germline ends. The V gene's germline CDR1 is LNHDA and CDR2 SQIVND (reference sequence). CDR3: CASSKMGSSYNEQFF. The CDR3 region has the DNA TGTGCCAGTAGTAAAATGGGGAGCTCCTACAATGAGCAGTTCTTC.

This sequence joins TRBV11-2 and TRBJ2-3; D call uncertain. The CDR3 is 14 amino acids. Trimming shortened V by 3 bases and J by 2 bases, and 9 bases separated the two germline ends. Germline V CDR1 and CDR2: SGHAT, FQNNGV. This chain's CDR3 is CASSFRSDTDTQYF. CDR3 bases: TGTGCCAGCAGCTTTAGGAGCGACACAGATACGCAGTATTTT. Complete variable domain (other parts from reference TRBV11-2 and TRBJ2-3): EAGVAQSPRYKIIEKRQSVAFWCNPISGHATLYWYQQILGQGPKLLIQFQNNGVVDDSQLPKDRFSAERLKGVDSTLKIQPAKLEDSAVYLCASSFRSDTDTQYFGPGTRLTVL.

The chain combines TRBV5-4 with TRBJ1-6; D unresolved. The germline CDR1 and CDR2 sequences are SGHNT and YYREEE (reference sequence). Trimming took off 0 bases at V and 4 bases at J, with 5 bases between the two ends. The CDR3 consists of 14 residues. This CDR3 reads CASSLGQYNSPLHF. The CDR3 coding sequence is TGTGCCAGCAGCTTGGGCCAGTATAATTCACCCCTCCACTTT.

V usage is TRBV5-1 and J usage is TRBJ2-7; 9 bases map to TRBD1. Unmatched junction bases numbered 11, after V lost 1 base and J lost 3 bases. The CDR3 contains 17 residues. Germline V gives CDR1 SGHRS, CDR2 YFSETQ. Here the CDR3 DNA reads TGCGCCAGCAGCTTGATCGTGACAGGGGGTTCAAACTACGAGCAGTACTTC. It encodes CASSLIVTGGSNYEQYF.